Below, 20 T cell receptor beta chains from the same sample are listed, as sequenced in a study of shared clonotypes between healthy human individuals. Clones were read by immunoSEQ multiplex PCR, and TCRdb kept only the in-frame ones, dropping some. The table shows 2 million to 2.5 million clones, with roughly 95% occurring only once. The sequenced sample consisted of naive CD4+ T cells sorted from blood. Specified subset: CD45RA+ positively selected. These receptors all come from a man younger than 35 in good health.

This sequence joins TRBV6-6 and TRBJ1-2; 8 nucleotides agree with TRBD1. V trimming: 6 bases; J trimming: 3 bases; junction bases outside the gene matches: 6. CDR3 length: 14 amino acids. Germline V CDR1 and CDR2: MNHNY, SVGAGI (reference sequence). The CDR3 sequence: CASSRTGKDYGYTF. The CDR3 DNA follows: TGTGCCAGCAGCCGGACAGGGAAGGACTATGGCTACACCTTC.

J is TRBJ2-3 and V is TRBV11-3, with TRBD2 matching 9 bases. Germline lookup yields CDR1 SGHNT and CDR2 YENEEA. This CDR3 is 17 amino acids long. The V segment lost 0 bases and the J segment 7 bases; nucleotides outside the gene matches: 11. CDR3 sequence (DNA): TGTGCCAGCAGCTTAGATCGCGGGCGGGAGGGACGGAATACGCAGTATTTT. This encodes CASSLDRGREGRNTQYF.

The chain uses TRBV9 and TRBJ2-1; 10 bases line up with TRBD2. In germline, CDR1 is SGDLS, CDR2 YYNGEE. The CDR3 consists of 15 residues. The trim removed 3 bases at V and 4 bases at J, leaving 4 bases unmatched. Here the CDR3 DNA reads TGTGCCAGCAGCGCGACTAGCGGGCATTACAATGAGCAGTTCTTC. Protein product: CASSATSGHYNEQFF.

The genes are TRBV18 and TRBJ2-2, with D tentatively TRBD1 or TRBD2 (5 bases each). The CDR3 loop spans 18 amino acids. Germline-derived CDR1 and CDR2 are KGHSH and LQKENI. The ends were cut back, 3 bases at V and 1 base at J, with 18 bases in the middle. The CDR3 sequence: CASSPWNSGTGNTGELFF. The CDR3 bases are TGTGCCAGCTCACCGTGGAACTCCGGGACGGGGAACACCGGGGAGCTGTTTTTT.

This rearrangement joins TRBV6-1 to TRBJ1-4; 7 bases are shared with TRBD1. V lost 1 base and J lost 7; bases outside the gene matches: 3. The CDR3 contains 14 residues. Germline CDR1 MNHNS, CDR2 SASEGT. CDR3 in amino acids: CASSEGQGVEKLFF. In DNA, the CDR3 is TGTGCCAGCAGTGAAGGGCAGGGGGTTGAAAAACTGTTTTTT.

This chain links TRBV7-6 with TRBJ2-3; a weak D match, TRBD2 (5 bases). The CDR3 consists of 14 residues. Trimming took 1 base from V and 0 from J, leaving 5 bases between them. CDR1 is SGHVS, CDR2 FNYEAQ, per germline. Written as DNA, the CDR3 is TGTGCCAGCAGCTTAGGACTAAGCACAGATACGCAGTATTTT. It translates to CASSLGLSTDTQYF.

The V call is TRBV7-9, the J call TRBJ2-7; 9 nucleotides align to TRBD1. With 4 bases clipped from V and 7 bases from J, the junction kept 8 bases outside the gene matches. This CDR3 contains 14 residues. Germline V gene sequence: CDR1 SEHNR, CDR2 FQNEAQ (reference sequence). In DNA form, the CDR3 reads TGTGCCAGCAGCTCCGTACAGGGGGCAGGGGAGCAGTACTTC. Its protein is CASSSVQGAGEQYF.

V and J are TRBV6-4 and TRBJ2-2; no reliable D call. V was cut by 4 bases and J by 4 bases, with 10 bases left in between. This CDR3 contains 14 residues. Looked up from germline, CDR1 is MRHNA and CDR2 is SNTAGT. In DNA, the CDR3 is TGTGCCAGCAGTGGGGGAAGAGGCACCGGGGAGCTGTTTTTT. Translating gives CASSGGRGTGELFF.

The V call is TRBV6-6, the J call TRBJ1-2, with D hard to call. Between the trimmed V and J ends, which lost 0 bases and 6 bases, there was a span of 11 bases. The CDR3 contains 14 residues. Germline CDR1 reads MNHNY; CDR2 reads SVGAGI (reference sequence). CDR3 bases: TGTGCCAGCAGTTACTCGATAGGCGTGAATGGCTACACCTTC. It translates to CASSYSIGVNGYTF.

A word on this clone: This may stem from a read error, because a much larger clone lies one nucleotide away. The gene calls are TRBV11-2 and TRBJ2-7; D is tentatively TRBD1 or TRBD2 (5 bases each). Trimming took 0 bases from V and 2 from J, leaving 5 bases between them. The CDR3 loop spans 13 amino acids. The V gene's germline CDR1 is SGHAT and CDR2 FQNNGV. CDR3 bases: TGTGCCAGCAGCTTAGAGGGACCCTACGAGCAGTACTTC. Protein sequence: CASSLEGPYEQYF.

For the CDR3, the DNA is TGCGCCAGCAGCCTGGACATCGGGAACATTCAGTACTTC. Its protein is CASSLDIGNIQYF. The chain links TRBV5-1 to TRBJ2-4; D possibly corresponds to TRBD1 (5 bases). Germline V CDR1 and CDR2: SGHRS, YFSETQ. The CDR3 has 13 residues. V lost 4 bases and J lost 7, with 12 bases in between.

This sequence joins TRBV5-1 and TRBJ2-1, with 8 nucleotides matching TRBD1. V gave up 5 bases and J gave up 3 bases; unmatched junction bases: 7. Germline assignment: CDR1 SGHRS and CDR2 YFSETQ. The CDR3 extends over 15 amino acids. The DNA of the CDR3 is TGCGCCAGCAGTCCCTCGGGACAGGTCTACAATGAGCAGTTCTTC. This encodes CASSPSGQVYNEQFF. The entire variable domain, with the rest obtained from reference TRBV5-1 and TRBJ2-1, is as follows: KAGVTQTPRYLIKTRGQQVTLSCSPISGHRSVSWYQQTPGQGLQFLFEYFSETQRNKGNFPGRFSGRQFSNSRSEMNVSTLELGDSALYLCASSPSGQVYNEQFFGPGTRLTVL.

This chain connects TRBV10-3 to TRBJ2-4; maybe TRBD2 (5 bases). The CDR3 extends over 15 amino acids. V lost 2 bases to trimming and J lost 7 bases, with 15 bases between them. Germline CDR1 reads ENHRY; CDR2 reads SYGVKD. CDR3 region: CAISEGGGLGNIQYF. Here the CDR3 DNA reads TGTGCCATCAGTGAGGGAGGTGGCCTCGGGAACATTCAGTACTTC.

This sequence joins TRBV7-9 and TRBJ2-1; TRBD1 aligns across 7 bases. The J segment lost 5 bases and the V segment lost 0 bases, leaving 4 bases of the junction unmatched. The V gene's germline CDR1 is SEHNR and CDR2 FQNEAQ (reference sequence). CDR3 length: 15 amino acids. DNA of the CDR3: TGTGCCAGCAGCTTAGCAGGGGGCCAGGACAATGAGCAGTTCTTC. Translated: CASSLAGGQDNEQFF. The full variable domain, rest sourced from reference TRBV7-9 and TRBJ2-1, is DTGVSQNPRHKITKRGQNVTFRCDPISEHNRLYWYRQTLGQGPEFLTYFQNEAQLEKSRLLSDRFSAERPKGSFSTLEIQRTEQGDSAMYLCASSLAGGQDNEQFFGPGTRLTVL.

V and J are TRBV6-5 and TRBJ2-3, with D possibly TRBD1 on 5 matching bases. The germline V gene has CDR1 MNHEY and CDR2 SVGAGI. There are 16 residues in the CDR3. Trimming took off 0 bases at V and 1 base at J, with 11 bases between the two ends. CDR3: CASSYSSGWGTDTQYF. As DNA, the CDR3 is TGTGCCAGCAGTTACTCGTCAGGGTGGGGCACAGATACGCAGTATTTT.

This clone occurred once. V usage is TRBV5-8 and J usage is TRBJ1-5; D gene unclear. V was pared by 3 bases and J by 0 bases, with 7 bases between. Germline V lookup: CDR1 SGHTS, CDR2 YDEGEE. The CDR3 extends over 14 amino acids. The CDR3 region has the DNA TGTGCCAGCAGCTGGGGTGTTAGCAATCAGCCCCAGCATTTT. This sequence encodes CASSWGVSNQPQHF.

V and J are TRBV10-3 and TRBJ2-5; TRBD2 might be the D (5 bases). The V gene's germline CDR1 is ENHRY and CDR2 SYGVKD. The CDR3 totals 13 residues. Trimming took off 8 bases at V and 4 bases at J, with 14 bases between the two ends. The CDR3 protein is CAIGIGLGETQYF. CDR3 coding DNA: TGTGCCATCGGCATCGGACTGGGAGAGACCCAGTACTTC.

V is TRBV4-3 and J is TRBJ2-1, with D uncertain. Trimming took off 0 bases at V and 8 bases at J, with 2 bases between the two ends. The CDR3 runs 11 residues. Germline assignment: CDR1 LGHNA and CDR2 YSLEER. The CDR3 here is CASSQDHEQFF. As DNA, the CDR3 is TGCGCCAGCAGCCAAGACCATGAGCAGTTCTTC.

The J gene is TRBJ1-3, the V gene TRBV30, with D hard to call. Trimming removed 2 bases from V and 0 bases from J, with 8 bases in between. The CDR3 totals 14 residues. In germline, CDR1 is GTSNPN, CDR2 SVGIG (reference sequence). The CDR3 protein is CAWSRTASGNTIYF. The CDR3 DNA follows: TGTGCCTGGAGTAGAACGGCCTCTGGAAACACCATATATTTT.

The chain carries TRBV6-5 and TRBJ2-7; the match to TRBD2 covers 9 bases. Unmatched junction bases numbered 11, after V lost 4 bases and J lost 4 bases. Per the germline V gene, CDR1 is MNHEY and CDR2 is SVGAGI. The length of the CDR3 is 16 residues. The CDR3 DNA sequence: TGTGCCAGCAGTTCCCTGGGTGCGGGAGGGCCGTACGAGCAGTACTTC. Amino acid sequence: CASSSLGAGGPYEQYF.